This passage covers 9 T cell receptor beta chains from one sample sequenced in a study of brain metastases from non-small cell lung cancer. Libraries were prepared by immunoSEQ multiplex PCR; TCRdb keeps only in-frame clonotypes and omits some of them. This sample has about 4,600 clones, with around nine tenths found just once. The sequenced material came from tissue from a brain metastasis. All receptors come from a donor older than 35 with non-small cell lung cancer.

A word on this clone: At one end, the junction sequence differs from germline, possibly due to a read error. V usage is TRBV14 and J usage is TRBJ2-7; 7 bases are shared with TRBD2. CDR3 length: 12 amino acids. Germline V gene data show CDR1 as SGHDN and CDR2 as FVKESK. This chain's CDR3 is CTSSQGGREQYF. CDR3 nucleotides: TGTACCAGCAGCCAAGGCGGGAGAGAGCAGTACTTC.

This chain uses TRBV7-9 with TRBJ2-5, with D tentatively TRBD2 (5 bases). V lost 4 bases to trimming and J lost 7 bases, with 13 bases between them. This CDR3 comprises 13 residues. CDR1 is SEHNR and CDR2 is FQNEAQ in the germline V gene (reference sequence). The CDR3 DNA sequence: TGTGCCAGCAGCTCCTCCGGTCGGGGGACCCAGTACTTC. It translates to CASSSSGRGTQYF.

This sequence joins TRBV27 and TRBJ2-7, with 8 bases fitting TRBD2. This CDR3 region has 13 residues. Germline trimming cut 8 bases from V and 5 bases from J; bases unmatched to any gene: 8. Germline loops: CDR1 MNHEY, CDR2 SMNVEV (reference sequence). The CDR3 here is CASWISGKNEQYF. The CDR3 DNA follows: TGTGCCAGCTGGATTAGCGGGAAGAACGAGCAGTACTTC.

By sample fraction, this clone is large. The chain is built from TRBV6-4 and TRBJ2-1; D gene unclear. The CDR3 has 13 residues. Trimming removed 5 bases at V and 9 bases at J, with 14 bases between. CDR1 and CDR2 from the germline V gene are MRHNA and SNTAGT. The chain's CDR3 is CASSPDSTSEQFF. CDR3 DNA sequence: TGTGCCAGCAGTCCCGACTCGACCAGTGAGCAGTTCTTC.

The rearrangement joins TRBV15 to TRBJ2-3, with TRBD1 identical over 10 bases. V gave up 9 bases and J gave up 9 bases; unmatched junction bases: 15. CDR3 length: 15 amino acids. Germline V lookup: CDR1 LNHNV, CDR2 YYDKDF (reference sequence). The CDR3 DNA is TGTGCCACGAGCCCCCCGACAGGGGGCTCCGAGACGCAGTATTTT. This codes for CATSPPTGGSETQYF.

The V and J genes are TRBV19 and TRBJ2-3, with 12 bases that match TRBD1. The V gene end was trimmed by 6 bases and the J gene end by 5 bases; junction bases not matched to a gene: 6. CDR1 and CDR2 from the germline V gene are LNHDA and SQIVND (reference sequence). The CDR3 is made up of 15 amino acids. The CDR3 region is CASSRGQGAEDTQYF. The CDR3 DNA is TGTGCCAGTAGCAGGGGACAGGGGGCTGAAGATACGCAGTATTTT.

Only a few counts were recorded for this clone. The V call is TRBV7-9, the J call TRBJ2-7, with TRBD1 matching over 10 bases. There are 14 residues in the CDR3. Trimming removed 4 bases from V and 6 bases from J; junction bases left unmatched: 6. Germline V gene data show CDR1 as SEHNR and CDR2 as FQNEAQ (reference sequence). The CDR3: CASSWGTGEGEQYF. The CDR3 region has the DNA TGTGCCAGCAGCTGGGGGACAGGGGAAGGCGAGCAGTACTTC. Using reference TRBV7-9 and TRBJ2-7 for the parts outside the CDR3, the full variable domain is DTGVSQNPRHKITKRGQNVTFRCDPISEHNRLYWYRQTLGQGPEFLTYFQNEAQLEKSRLLSDRFSAERPKGSFSTLEIQRTEQGDSAMYLCASSWGTGEGEQYFGPGTRLTVT.

This clone appeared a single time. The chain is built from TRBV28 and TRBJ2-3, with D unresolved. The V gene's germline CDR1 is MDHEN and CDR2 SYDVKM. The CDR3 sequence is 13 residues long. V lost 4 bases and J 3 bases, leaving 8 bases between the germline ends. The CDR3, as DNA: TGTGCCAGCAGTTACGGACGTACAGATACGCAGTATTTT. Its protein product is CASSYGRTDTQYF. The full variable domain, completed using reference TRBV28 and TRBJ2-3, is DVKVTQSSRYLVKRTGEKVFLECVQDMDHENMFWYRQDPGLGLRLIYFSYDVKMKEKGDIPEGYSVSREKKERFSLILESASTNQTSMYLCASSYGRTDTQYFGPGTRLTVL.

This sequence joins TRBV7-3 and TRBJ2-5, with D perhaps matching TRBD1 or TRBD2 (5 bases each). Germline assignment: CDR1 SGHTA and CDR2 FQGTGA. The CDR3 runs to 14 residues. Trimming took off 8 bases at V and 1 base at J, with 14 bases between the two ends. CDR3 coding DNA: TGTGCCAGCGCCATTGGGGGTTCCCAAGAGACCCAGTACTTC. It translates to CASAIGGSQETQYF.